Following are 17 T cell receptor beta chains from one sample sequenced in a study of cytomegalovirus exposure and HLA in healthy donors. It was with 60 Vbeta and 13 Jbeta primers that the PCR ran. Profiled with immunoSEQ multiplex PCR; TCRdb holds only in-frame clones, not every one. The profile shows over 200,000 clones, about 84% of them singletons. The specimen sequenced was PBMCs. These receptors were taken from a human donor in good health.

The chain uses TRBV7-2 and TRBJ2-7; TRBD2 aligns across 13 bases. The CDR3 has 16 residues. Per germline, CDR1 SGHTA and CDR2 FQGNSA. V shed 4 bases and J 2 bases; nucleotides not matched to a gene: 5. CDR3 in amino acids: CASSWTSGRVPYEQYF. The CDR3, as DNA: TGTGCCAGCAGCTGGACTAGCGGGAGAGTCCCCTACGAGCAGTACTTC.

V and J are TRBV5-4 and TRBJ2-7; D unresolved. V was clipped by 4 bases and J by 1 base, with 6 bases between them. CDR1 SGHNT and CDR2 YYREEE come from the germline V gene (reference sequence). The CDR3 length is 12 residues. The CDR3 region is CASSPGSYEQYF. CDR3 DNA: TGTGCCAGCAGCCCCGGGTCCTACGAGCAGTACTTC.

The J gene is TRBJ1-1, the V gene TRBV27; D remains ambiguous. The CDR3 covers 14 residues. Deletions cut 2 bases from V and 2 bases from J, with 9 bases between. From germline, CDR1 is MNHEY and CDR2 SMNVEV (reference sequence). This chain's CDR3 is CASSLQVTNTEAFF. In nucleotides, the CDR3 is TGTGCCAGCAGTTTACAGGTCACCAACACTGAAGCTTTCTTT.

The CDR3 loop reads CASSVVSGGNEQFF. The DNA for the CDR3 is TGTGCCAGCAGCGTAGTGTCCGGGGGTAATGAGCAGTTCTTC. The V and J genes are TRBV9 and TRBJ2-1; a possible D gene is TRBD2 (6 bases). Per germline, CDR1 SGDLS and CDR2 YYNGEE. The V end lost 0 bases, the J end lost 7 bases, and 11 bases lay between the germline ends. The CDR3 loop spans 14 amino acids.

The CDR3 coding sequence is TGTGCCAGCAGCGCCCCCAGTCGGGAATCGGATACGCAGTATTTT. This encodes CASSAPSRESDTQYF. The chain is built from TRBV5-4 and TRBJ2-3; TRBD2 might be the D (5 bases). The CDR3 has 15 amino acids. CDR1 and CDR2 (germline): SGHNT, YYREEE (reference sequence). V was pared by 4 bases and J by 6 bases, with 18 bases between.

The chain has TRBV2 and TRBJ2-7, with a tentative D call TRBD1 (6 bases). The CDR3 is made up of 15 amino acids. Germline V gene sequence: CDR1 SNHLY, CDR2 FYNNEI. V was pared by 6 bases and J by 2 bases, with 17 bases between. The CDR3 DNA reads TGTGCCAGCAGGGATAGGGGTACAGGGACCTACGAGCAGTACTTC. Translation: CASRDRGTGTYEQYF.

The V gene is TRBV9, the J gene TRBJ2-5; weak D call: TRBD2 (7 bases). The germline V gene has CDR1 SGDLS and CDR2 YYNGEE. This CDR3 is 15 amino acids long. V lost 0 bases to trimming and J lost 3 bases, with 12 bases between them. CDR3 loop: CASSVGRGGEETQYF. The CDR3 DNA reads TGTGCCAGCAGCGTAGGGAGGGGGGGCGAAGAGACCCAGTACTTC.

This clone was seen just once. The gene calls are TRBV7-8 and TRBJ1-5; no definite D call. V dropped 1 base and J dropped 9 bases, with 13 bases sitting between them. Germline V lookup: CDR1 SGHVS, CDR2 FQNEAQ. The CDR3 consists of 14 residues. CDR3: CASSLEAGSWPQHF. CDR3 nucleotide sequence: TGTGCCAGCAGCTTAGAGGCGGGGTCATGGCCCCAGCATTTT.

Turning to this clone: This specimen includes other DNA sequences encoding the same CDR3. The rearrangement joins TRBV6-5 to TRBJ2-7, with TRBD1 identical over 8 bases. Germline-derived CDR1 and CDR2 are MNHEY and SVGAGI. Unmatched junction bases numbered 4, after V lost 0 bases and J lost 3 bases. CDR3 length equals 15 residues. The CDR3: CASSYSGQGVYEQYF. For the CDR3, the DNA is TGTGCCAGCAGTTACTCCGGACAGGGAGTCTACGAGCAGTACTTC.

The chain combines TRBV7-8 with TRBJ1-4; D not resolved. Germline assignment: CDR1 SGHVS and CDR2 FQNEAQ. V was pared by 4 bases and J by 10 bases, with 10 bases between. This CDR3 has 12 residues. The CDR3 sequence: CASSSEAGKLFF. CDR3 bases: TGTGCCAGCAGCTCCGAGGCCGGAAAACTGTTTTTT.

The chain uses TRBV2 and TRBJ1-2; tentatively, D is TRBD1 (5 bases). There are 12 residues in the CDR3. V was trimmed by 10 bases and J by 6 bases, leaving 15 bases between them. Looked up from germline, CDR1 is SNHLY and CDR2 is FYNNEI. CDR3 loop: CANGGRGDGYTF. The CDR3 bases are TGTGCCAACGGGGGAAGGGGTGATGGCTACACCTTC. Full variable domain (outside the CDR3, taken from reference TRBV2 and TRBJ1-2): EPEVTQTPSHQVTQMGQEVILRCVPISNHLYFYWYRQILGQKVEFLVSFYNNEISEKSEIFDDQFSVERPDGSNFTLKIRSTKLEDSAMYFCANGGRGDGYTFGSGTRLTVV.

This sequence joins TRBV6-1 and TRBJ2-2; 8 bases match TRBD1. Germline V gene data show CDR1 as MNHNS and CDR2 as SASEGT. This CDR3 region has 16 residues. J lost 1 base, V lost 0 bases, and 1 base had no gene match. CDR3 coding DNA: TGTGCCAGCAGTGAAGCCGACAGGGGGAACACCGGGGAGCTGTTTTTT. Its translation is CASSEADRGNTGELFF.

This chain's CDR3 is CASRTGLAEYNEQFF. CDR3 DNA sequence: TGTGCCAGCAGAACGGGACTAGCGGAGTACAATGAGCAGTTCTTC. The J gene is TRBJ2-1, the V gene TRBV2; 11 nucleotides agree with TRBD2. The CDR3 length is 15 residues. Germline V gene lookup returns CDR1 SNHLY and CDR2 FYNNEI. Unmatched junction bases numbered 5, after V lost 6 bases and J lost 4 bases.

The genes are TRBV29-1 and TRBJ2-5; 7 bases line up with TRBD2. The CDR3 is made up of 15 amino acids. CDR1 is SQVTM, CDR2 ANQGSEA, per germline. The ends lost 1 base at V and 5 bases at J; junction bases unmatched: 10. The CDR3 DNA follows: TGCAGCGTTGAAGCGGGGTCGGGAGGATCCGAGACCCAGTACTTC. Its protein product is CSVEAGSGGSETQYF.

The gene calls are TRBV7-3 and TRBJ1-1; TRBD1 matches 7 bases. The germline gives CDR1 SGHTA, CDR2 FQGTGA. The CDR3 runs to 15 residues. Trimming cost V 5 bases and J 3 bases; bases outside gene matches: 9. CDR3 bases: TGTGCCAGCAGCGCCTTGACAGGGTGGGACACTGAAGCTTTCTTT. Its translation is CASSALTGWDTEAFF.

The chain links TRBV29-1 to TRBJ2-3, with D maybe TRBD2 (6 bases). Germline CDR1 and CDR2: SQVTM and ANQGSEA. This CDR3 comprises 14 residues. The V end lost 4 bases, the J end lost 1 base, and 12 bases lay between the germline ends. CDR3 DNA: TGCAGCGTTGCTTTCCAGCGGGGCACAGATACGCAGTATTTT. It translates to CSVAFQRGTDTQYF.

The chain carries TRBV14 and TRBJ2-5; D is unresolved. Germline assignment: CDR1 SGHDN and CDR2 FVKESK. This CDR3 spans 15 amino acids. Deletions cut 0 bases from V and 5 bases from J, with 13 bases between. CDR3 coding DNA: TGTGCCAGCAGCCAAGATTGGAGCGTTCGGGAGACCCAGTACTTC. This gives the protein CASSQDWSVRETQYF.